Listed below are T cell receptor beta chains from one sample, sequenced in a study of shared clonotypes between healthy human individuals. Clones were sequenced by immunoSEQ multiplex PCR, and TCRdb holds only the in-frame ones, with some missing. There are about 470,000 clones in the sample; 70% to 80% occur only once, and around 14% lies in the top ten. Sequencing was carried out using PBMCs. The receptors here all came from a woman in her thirties or forties in good health. Some clones in this sample may be carry-over from other donors' samples. Both conserved end residues are part of each CDR3. The order of the fields is J gene, clone size, V gene, CDR3 protein. The size entry is marked missing in some rows and otherwise reads once, few, many or a size class.

TRBJ2-7 - TRBV15 CATSGDRDWGAGPHRYEQYF
TRBJ1-4 once TRBV7-9 CASSLGTEKLFF
TRBJ2-5 - TRBV11-2 CASSPGTSVETQYF
TRBJ1-5 - TRBV6-4 CASSGQTGHSQPQHF
TRBJ2-1 - TRBV6-5 CASSRGTSGGEQFF
TRBJ2-7 - TRBV11-2 CASSASGTSYEQYF
TRBJ2-7 - TRBV5-1 CASSTSGPSYEQYF
TRBJ2-4 - TRBV28 CASSFSTSGRNIQYF
TRBJ2-5 - TRBV5-6 CASSLDRGGKTQYF
TRBJ2-7 - TRBV7-3 CASSSSGTEQYF
TRBJ2-1 - TRBV4-2 CASSYRLSGGEQFF
TRBJ2-1 - TRBV29-1 CSVEGGPSTYNEQFF
TRBJ2-3 - TRBV30 CAAPGASGRAPDTQYF
TRBJ1-6 - TRBV5-1 CASSLAGVGDSPLHF
TRBJ1-5 - TRBV7-9 CASSLEGGRQPQHF
TRBJ2-7 - TRBV7-8 CASSPRKTDSSYEQYF
TRBJ1-1 - TRBV4-3 CASSQERHFSSEAFF
TRBJ2-2 - TRBV6-6 CASSYDWRGELFF
TRBJ2-2 - TRBV6-5 CASSPLGTHTGELFF
TRBJ2-7 - TRBV2 CASRFGGGSYEQYF
TRBJ1-4 - TRBV5-1 CASSPPGATGEKLFF
TRBJ2-7 few TRBV9 CASSVDQRDYEQYF
TRBJ1-3 - TRBV6-1 CATVGSGDTIYF
TRBJ2-7 once TRBV6-5 CASSYIGPYEQYF
TRBJ2-1 - TRBV5-1 CASSLLPIQQFF
TRBJ2-1 - TRBV18 CASSPPWGPNTNEQFF
TRBJ2-7 few TRBV5-1 CASSPSGGHEQYF
TRBJ1-2 once TRBV2 CASTRGPPNYGYTF
TRBJ1-3 - TRBV7-2 CASSLVPSSSGNTIYF
TRBJ2-7 - TRBV5-8 CASSFDSYEQYF
TRBJ2-7 - TRBV5-4 CASSPPAGNHYEQYF
TRBJ2-3 once TRBV5-1 CASSLAYPGVTDTQYF
TRBJ1-5 once TRBV27 CASSLTAEIQPQHF
TRBJ2-6 - TRBV27 CASKAAGTGGSGANVLTF
TRBJ2-7 once TRBV4-2 CASSQKPGTGGQGGYEQYF
TRBJ1-2 - TRBV2 CASSEVPVGYTF
TRBJ1-1 - TRBV18 CASSPSGQQSAFTEAFF
TRBJ1-2 - TRBV18 CASSPNPTGGYGYTF
TRBJ2-6 - TRBV6-1 CASSEGRGPGANVLTF
TRBJ1-4 few TRBV16 CASSQSGATNEKLFF
TRBJ2-7 many TRBV5-6 CASSWRRGTYEQYF
TRBJ1-5 once TRBV18 CASSPSGGLGNQPQHF
TRBJ1-5 few TRBV6-1 CASSRLGQYQPQHF
TRBJ1-4 - TRBV6-6 CASSYPGGPTNEKLFF
TRBJ1-1 - TRBV18 CASSPGSQGFTEAFF
TRBJ2-4 once TRBV9 CASSVAGGPPAKNIQYF
TRBJ2-2 - TRBV19 CASIPSRTGPRDGELFF
TRBJ1-2 once TRBV4-1 CASSQLWTGANYGYTF
TRBJ2-7 - TRBV7-8 CASSPRSATYEQYF
TRBJ2-1 many TRBV9 CASSVPGGSPGLAGYNEQFF
TRBJ1-1 - TRBV28 CASSPPGRDTTEAFF
TRBJ2-3 - TRBV10-3 CAITPGQPTDTQYF
TRBJ2-4 - TRBV6-5 CASSPRGLAKNIQYF
TRBJ1-1 - TRBV5-1 CASSLVQGQNTEAFF
TRBJ2-1 - TRBV7-3 CASSLVWASGDEQFF